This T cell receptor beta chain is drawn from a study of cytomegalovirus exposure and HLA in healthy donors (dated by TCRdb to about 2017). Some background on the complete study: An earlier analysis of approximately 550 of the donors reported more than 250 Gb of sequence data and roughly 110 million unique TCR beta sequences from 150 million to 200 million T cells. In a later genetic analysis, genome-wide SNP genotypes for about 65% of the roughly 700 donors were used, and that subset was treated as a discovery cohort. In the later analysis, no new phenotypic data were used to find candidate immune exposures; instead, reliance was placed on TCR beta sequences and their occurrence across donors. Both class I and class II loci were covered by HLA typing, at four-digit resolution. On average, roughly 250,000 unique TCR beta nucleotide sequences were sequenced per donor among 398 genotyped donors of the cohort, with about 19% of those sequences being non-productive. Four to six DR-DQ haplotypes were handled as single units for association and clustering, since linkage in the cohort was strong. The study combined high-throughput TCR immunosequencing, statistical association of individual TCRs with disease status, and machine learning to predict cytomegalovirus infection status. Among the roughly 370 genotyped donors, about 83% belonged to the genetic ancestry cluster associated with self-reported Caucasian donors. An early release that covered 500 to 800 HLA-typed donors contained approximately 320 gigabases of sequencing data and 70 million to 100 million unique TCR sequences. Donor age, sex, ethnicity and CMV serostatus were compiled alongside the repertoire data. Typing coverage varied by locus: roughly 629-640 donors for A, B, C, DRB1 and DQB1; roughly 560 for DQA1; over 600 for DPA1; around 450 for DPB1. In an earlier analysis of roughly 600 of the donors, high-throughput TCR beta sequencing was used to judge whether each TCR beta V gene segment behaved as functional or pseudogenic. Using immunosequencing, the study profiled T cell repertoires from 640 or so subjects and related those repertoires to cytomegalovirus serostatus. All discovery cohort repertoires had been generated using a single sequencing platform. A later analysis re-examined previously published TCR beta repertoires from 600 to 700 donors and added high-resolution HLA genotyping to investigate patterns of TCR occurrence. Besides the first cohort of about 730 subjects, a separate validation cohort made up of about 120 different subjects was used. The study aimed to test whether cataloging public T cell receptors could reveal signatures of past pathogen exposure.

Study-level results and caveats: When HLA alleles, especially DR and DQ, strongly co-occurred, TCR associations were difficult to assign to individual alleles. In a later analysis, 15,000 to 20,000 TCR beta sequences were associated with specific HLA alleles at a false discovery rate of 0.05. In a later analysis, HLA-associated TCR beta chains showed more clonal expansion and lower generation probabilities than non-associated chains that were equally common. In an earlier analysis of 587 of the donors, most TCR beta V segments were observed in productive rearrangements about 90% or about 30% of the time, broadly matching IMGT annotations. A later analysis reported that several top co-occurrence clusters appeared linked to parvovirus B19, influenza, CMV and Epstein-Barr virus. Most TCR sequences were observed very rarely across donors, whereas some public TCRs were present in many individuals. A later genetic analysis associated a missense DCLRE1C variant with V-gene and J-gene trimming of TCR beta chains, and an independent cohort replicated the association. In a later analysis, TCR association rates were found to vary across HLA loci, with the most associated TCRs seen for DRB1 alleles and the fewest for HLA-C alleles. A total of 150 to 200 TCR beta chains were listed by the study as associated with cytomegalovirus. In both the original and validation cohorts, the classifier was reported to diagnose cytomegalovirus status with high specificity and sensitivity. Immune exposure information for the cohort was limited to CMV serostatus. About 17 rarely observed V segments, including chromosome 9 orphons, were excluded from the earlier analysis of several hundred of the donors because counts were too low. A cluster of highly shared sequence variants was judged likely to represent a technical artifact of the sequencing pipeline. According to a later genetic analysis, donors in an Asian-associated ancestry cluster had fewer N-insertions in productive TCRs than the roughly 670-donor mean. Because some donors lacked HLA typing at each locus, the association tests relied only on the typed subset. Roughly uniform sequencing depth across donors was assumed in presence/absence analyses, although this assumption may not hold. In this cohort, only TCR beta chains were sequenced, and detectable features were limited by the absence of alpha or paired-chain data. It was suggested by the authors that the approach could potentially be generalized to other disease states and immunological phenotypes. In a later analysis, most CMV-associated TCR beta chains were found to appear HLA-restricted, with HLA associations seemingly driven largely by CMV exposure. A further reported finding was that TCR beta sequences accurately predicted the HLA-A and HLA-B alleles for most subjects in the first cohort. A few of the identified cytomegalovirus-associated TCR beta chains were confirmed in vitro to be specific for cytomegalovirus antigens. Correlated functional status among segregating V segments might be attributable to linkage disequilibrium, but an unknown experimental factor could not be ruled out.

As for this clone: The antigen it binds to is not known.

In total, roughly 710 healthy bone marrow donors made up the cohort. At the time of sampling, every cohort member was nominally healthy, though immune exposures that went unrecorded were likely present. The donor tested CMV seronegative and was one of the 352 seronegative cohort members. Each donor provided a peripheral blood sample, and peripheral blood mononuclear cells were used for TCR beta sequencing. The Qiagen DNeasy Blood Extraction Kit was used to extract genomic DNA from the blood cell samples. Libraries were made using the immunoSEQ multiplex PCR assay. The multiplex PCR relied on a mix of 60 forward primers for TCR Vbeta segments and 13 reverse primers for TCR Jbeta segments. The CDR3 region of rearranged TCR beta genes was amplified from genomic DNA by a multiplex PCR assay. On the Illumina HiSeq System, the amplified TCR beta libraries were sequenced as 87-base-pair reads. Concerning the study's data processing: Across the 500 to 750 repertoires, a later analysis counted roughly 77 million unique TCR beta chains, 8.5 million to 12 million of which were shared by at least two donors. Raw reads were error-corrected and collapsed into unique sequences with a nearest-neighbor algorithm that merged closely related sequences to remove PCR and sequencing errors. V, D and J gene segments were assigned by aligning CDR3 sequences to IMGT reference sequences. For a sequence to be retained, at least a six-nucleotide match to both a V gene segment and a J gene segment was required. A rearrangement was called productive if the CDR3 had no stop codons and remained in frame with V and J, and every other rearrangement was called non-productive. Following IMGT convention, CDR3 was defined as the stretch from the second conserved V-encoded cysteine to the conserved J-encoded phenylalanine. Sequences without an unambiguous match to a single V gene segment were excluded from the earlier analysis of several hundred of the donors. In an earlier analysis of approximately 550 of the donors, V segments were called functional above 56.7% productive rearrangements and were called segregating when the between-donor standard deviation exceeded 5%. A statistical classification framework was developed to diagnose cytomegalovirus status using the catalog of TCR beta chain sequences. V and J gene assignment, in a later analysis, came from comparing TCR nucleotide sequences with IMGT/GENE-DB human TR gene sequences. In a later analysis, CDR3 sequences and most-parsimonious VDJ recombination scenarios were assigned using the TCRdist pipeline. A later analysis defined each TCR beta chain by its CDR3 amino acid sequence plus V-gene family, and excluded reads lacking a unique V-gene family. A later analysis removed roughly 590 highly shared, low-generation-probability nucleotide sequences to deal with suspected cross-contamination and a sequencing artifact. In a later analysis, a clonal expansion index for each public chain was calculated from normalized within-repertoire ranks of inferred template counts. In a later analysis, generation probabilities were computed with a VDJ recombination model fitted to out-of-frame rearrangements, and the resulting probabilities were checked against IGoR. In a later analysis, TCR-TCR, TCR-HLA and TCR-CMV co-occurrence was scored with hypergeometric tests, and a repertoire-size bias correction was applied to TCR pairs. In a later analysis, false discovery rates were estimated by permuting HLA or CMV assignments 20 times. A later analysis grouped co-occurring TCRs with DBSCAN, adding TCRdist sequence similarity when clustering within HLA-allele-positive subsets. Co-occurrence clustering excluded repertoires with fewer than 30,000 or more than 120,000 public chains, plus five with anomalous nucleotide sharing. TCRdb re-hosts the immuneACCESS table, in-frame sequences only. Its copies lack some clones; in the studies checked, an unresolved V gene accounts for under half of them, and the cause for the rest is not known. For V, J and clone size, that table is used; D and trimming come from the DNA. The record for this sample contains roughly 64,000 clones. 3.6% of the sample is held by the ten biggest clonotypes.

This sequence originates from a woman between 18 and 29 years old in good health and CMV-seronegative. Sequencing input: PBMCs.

The CDR3 here reads CASSPSGLVGETQYF. In nucleotide form, the sequence is TGTGCCAGTAGTCCCTCCGGACTAGTCGGGGAGACCCAGTACTTC. The V and J genes are TRBV19 and TRBJ2-5, with 7 middle bases fitting TRBD2. Relative to germline, V is missing 5 bases and J is missing 5 bases, with 11 bases of the junction outside any gene match. CDR1 LNHDA and CDR2 SQIVND were looked up in the germline V gene (reference sequence). From the cysteine through the phenylalanine, the CDR3 covers 15 amino acids. Only CDR3 DNA is held: 45 bases, read in frame from base 1. Beyond the CDR3, the reference TRBV19 and TRBJ2-5 genes provide the residues; the full variable domain reads: DGGITQSPKYLFRKEGQNVTLSCEQNLNHDAMYWYRQDPGQGLRLIYYSQIVNDFQKGDIAEGYSVSREKKESFPLTVTSAQKNPTAFYLCASSPSGLVGETQYFGPGTRLLVL.